Following are 26 T cell receptor beta chains from one sample sequenced in a study of blood T cell repertoires in COVID-19. TCRdb's copy holds only in-frame clones and misses some; the assay was immunoSEQ multiplex PCR. The sample holds about 280,000 clones, around 84% seen once. Sequencing input: PBMCs or T cells enriched from blood (not recorded which). The receptors were sampled from a woman between 50 and 59 years old who had recovered from COVID-19.

This chain joins TRBV19 and TRBJ1-4; D is unclear. The V end lost 5 bases, the J end lost 0 bases, and 10 bases lay between the germline ends. The CDR3 is 15 residues long. The germline gives CDR1 LNHDA, CDR2 SQIVND (reference sequence). This CDR3 reads CASSSERTTNEKLFF. CDR3 DNA sequence: TGTGCCAGTAGTTCCGAGAGGACAACTAATGAAAAACTGTTTTTT.

The gene calls are TRBV12-3 or TRBV12-4 and TRBJ1-3, with D maybe TRBD1 (5 bases). The CDR3 runs 13 residues. The ends were cut back, 10 bases at V and 0 bases at J, with 10 bases in the middle. This CDR3 reads CANRGDSGNTIYF. The CDR3 DNA reads as TGTGCCAACCGGGGGGACTCTGGAAACACCATATATTTT.

The rearrangement joins TRBV7-9 to TRBJ2-7; 11 nucleotides align to TRBD2. This CDR3 contains 13 residues. J lost 9 bases, V lost 1 base, and 2 bases had no gene match. CDR1 is SEHNR and CDR2 is FQNEAQ in the germline V gene (reference sequence). The CDR3 loop is CASSLGLAGRQYF. CDR3 coding DNA: TGTGCCAGCAGCTTAGGACTAGCGGGACGGCAGTACTTC.

The sample holds one count of this clone. The V gene is TRBV18, the J gene TRBJ2-7; perhaps TRBD1 as D (5 bases). The V and J ends lost 6 bases and 4 bases respectively, with 13 bases between them. Per germline, CDR1 KGHSH and CDR2 LQKENI. This CDR3 has 13 amino acids. The CDR3 DNA sequence: TGTGCCAGCTCGCCGACAGAGAGTTACGAGCAGTACTTC. It yields the protein CASSPTESYEQYF.

The table lists this clone with a count of one. The chain uses TRBV2 and TRBJ2-4; no clear D. Trimming cost V 5 bases and J 0 bases, with 11 bases left between them. This CDR3 contains 15 residues. Per the germline V gene, CDR1 is SNHLY and CDR2 is FYNNEI. CDR3 residues: CASSLSSVAKNIQYF. The CDR3 DNA is TGTGCCAGCAGTTTATCTAGTGTAGCCAAAAACATTCAGTACTTC.

CDR3 region: CASRIQGRTNEKLFF. As DNA, the CDR3 is TGTGCCAGCAGGATACAGGGGAGGACTAATGAAAAACTGTTTTTT. The genes are TRBV27 and TRBJ1-4, with 7 bases aligning to TRBD1. The germline V gene has CDR1 MNHEY and CDR2 SMNVEV (reference sequence). Germline trimming cut 6 bases from V and 2 bases from J; bases unmatched to any gene: 6. The CDR3 has 15 residues.

The rearrangement joins TRBV5-1 to TRBJ2-5; 8 bases map to TRBD1. The CDR3 runs 14 residues. Germline lookup yields CDR1 SGHRS and CDR2 YFSETQ. With 0 bases clipped from V and 4 bases from J, the junction kept 2 bases outside the gene matches. The CDR3 loop is CASSLVTGGETQYF. In DNA form, the CDR3 reads TGCGCCAGCAGCTTGGTTACAGGGGGAGAGACCCAGTACTTC.

Comments on this clone: The same CDR3 can be traced to other DNA sequences in this sample. The chain employs TRBV27 and TRBJ2-7, with D perhaps matching TRBD1 (6 bases). This CDR3 spans 13 amino acids. Germline V gives CDR1 MNHEY, CDR2 SMNVEV (reference sequence). V gave up 2 bases and J gave up 2 bases, with 7 bases separating them. CDR3 in amino acids: CASSLGQTYEQYF. As DNA, the CDR3 is TGTGCCAGCAGTTTAGGACAGACCTACGAGCAGTACTTC.

The V gene is TRBV27, the J gene TRBJ1-6; 8 positions match TRBD1. Germline CDR1 reads MNHEY; CDR2 reads SMNVEV (reference sequence). The CDR3 is 18 residues long. The V gene end was trimmed by 0 bases and the J gene end by 3 bases; junction bases not matched to a gene: 7. The CDR3 reads CASSLSIWDRFYNSPLHF. In nucleotides, the CDR3 is TGTGCCAGCAGTTTATCGATCTGGGACAGGTTCTATAATTCACCCCTCCACTTT.

The chain joins TRBV7-9 to TRBJ1-1; 11 bases match TRBD1. The CDR3 consists of 15 residues. The V segment lost 2 bases and the J segment 5 bases; nucleotides outside the gene matches: 4. Germline-derived CDR1 and CDR2 are SEHNR and FQNEAQ (reference sequence). CDR3 nucleotides: TGTGCCAGCAGCTTACATGGGACAGGGGGGACTGAAGCTTTCTTT. Amino acids: CASSLHGTGGTEAFF.

The rearrangement uses TRBV30 and TRBJ2-7; TRBD2 matches 7 bases. Germline assignment: CDR1 GTSNPN and CDR2 SVGIG (reference sequence). This CDR3 spans 16 amino acids. V was clipped by 4 bases and J by 2 bases; unmatched bases: 14. The CDR3 DNA reads TGTGCCTGGACCCCCAAGGGTAGCGGGCGAACCTACGAGCAGTACTTC. Encoded protein: CAWTPKGSGRTYEQYF.

This chain uses TRBV5-8 with TRBJ2-5; possibly TRBD2 for D (6 bases). The CDR3 has 15 amino acids. Germline values: CDR1 SGHTS, CDR2 YDEGEE. Trimming left V 3 bases short and J 3 bases short, with 15 bases between. The CDR3 DNA follows: TGTGCCAGCAGCTCGGCAGGGTCGGGGGAAGAGACCCAGTACTTC. This gives the protein CASSSAGSGEETQYF.

CDR3 in amino acids: CASSLTGPSTEAFF. As DNA, the CDR3 is TGTGCCAGCAGCCTGACAGGGCCGAGCACTGAAGCTTTCTTT. The chain combines TRBV7-3 with TRBJ1-1; the match to TRBD1 covers 7 bases. V lost 5 bases to trimming and J lost 4 bases; unmatched junction nucleotides: 7. The CDR3 has 14 amino acids. Germline V gene data show CDR1 as SGHTA and CDR2 as FQGTGA.

As DNA, the CDR3 is TGTGCCAGCAGCCAAGGTCCCCAGGATAGCAATCAGCCCCAGCATTTT. Protein sequence: CASSQGPQDSNQPQHF. J is TRBJ1-5 and V is TRBV3-1 (or the pseudogene TRBV3-2); D gene unclear. V was clipped by 1 base and J by 0 bases, with 10 bases between them. CDR1 and CDR2 from the germline V gene are LGHDT and YNNKEL (reference sequence). The CDR3 runs 16 residues.

The chain is built from TRBV7-7 and TRBJ2-7, with 11 positions matching TRBD2. The CDR3 is made up of 15 amino acids. The V gene's germline CDR1 is SSHAT and CDR2 FNYEAQ (reference sequence). After removal of 5 bases from V and 3 bases from J, the junction contained 6 bases not matched to a gene. CDR3 sequence (DNA): TGTGCCAGCAGCGAACTAGCGGGGGCCGACTACGAGCAGTACTTC. This gives the protein CASSELAGADYEQYF.

The CDR3 spells CASSNRDGTYSGANVLTF. In DNA form, the CDR3 reads TGTGCCAGCAGCAACCGGGACGGGACATACTCTGGGGCCAACGTCCTGACTTTC. The chain uses TRBV27 and TRBJ2-6; a weak D match, TRBD1 (6 bases). Looked up from germline, CDR1 is MNHEY and CDR2 is SMNVEV (reference sequence). V was pared by 6 bases and J by 0 bases, with 18 bases between. The CDR3 covers 18 residues. The full variable domain, in which reference TRBV27 and TRBJ2-6 provide the parts outside the CDR3, is EAQVTQNPRYLITVTGKKLTVTCSQNMNHEYMSWYRQDPGLGLRQIYYSMNVEVTDKGDVPEGYKVSRKEKRNFPLILESPSPNQTSLYFCASSNRDGTYSGANVLTFGAGSRLTVL.

The rearrangement joins TRBV7-8 to TRBJ2-2; D possibly corresponds to TRBD2 (5 bases). CDR1 and CDR2 from the germline V gene are SGHVS and FQNEAQ. The V gene lost 6 bases and the J gene lost 6 bases, with 14 bases spanning the gap. CDR3 length: 14 amino acids. The CDR3 bases are TGTGCCAGCAGAGCACTAGGAGTGGCCGGGGAGCTGTTTTTT. It translates to CASRALGVAGELFF.

The table lists this clone with a count of one. DNA for the CDR3: TGCGCCAGCAGCTTGGCCCCGGACAGGGCAAACACTGAAGCTTTCTTT. Amino acids: CASSLAPDRANTEAFF. V gene TRBV5-1 combines with J gene TRBJ1-1; 8 nucleotides line up with TRBD1. The CDR3 contains 16 residues. CDR1 is SGHRS and CDR2 is YFSETQ in the germline V gene. V lost 0 bases and J lost 2; bases outside the gene matches: 6.

This chain uses TRBV7-2 with TRBJ2-1, with D uncertain. Germline CDR1 SGHTA, CDR2 FQGNSA. This CDR3 has 13 residues. V was clipped by 5 bases and J by 6 bases, with 11 bases between them. The CDR3 nucleotides are TGTGCCAGCAGCCCGTTGCGAGGCAATGAGCAGTTCTTC. Its translation is CASSPLRGNEQFF.

This clone was counted once. J is TRBJ1-6 and V is TRBV11-2; 8 nucleotides match TRBD1. The V gene's germline CDR1 is SGHAT and CDR2 FQNNGV. CDR3 size: 14 residues. V was clipped by 3 bases and J by 10 bases; unmatched bases: 5. The CDR3 DNA is TGTGCCAGCAGCTTCCAGACAGGGGCCTCACCCCTCCACTTT. Translating it yields CASSFQTGASPLHF.

The chain joins TRBV5-1 to TRBJ2-1; 10 bases map to TRBD2. Germline V gene sequence: CDR1 SGHRS, CDR2 YFSETQ. The CDR3 runs to 16 residues. The V segment lost 0 bases and the J segment 10 bases; nucleotides outside the gene matches: 10. The CDR3 DNA sequence: TGCGCCAGCAGCTTGGACCCAGCGGGAGGGCCTGGGGAGCAGTTCTTC. It translates to CASSLDPAGGPGEQFF.

The V and J genes are TRBV6-5 and TRBJ1-4; no definite D call. CDR1 and CDR2 (germline): MNHEY, SVGAGI. The CDR3 totals 15 residues. The V end lost 2 bases, the J end lost 0 bases, and 7 bases lay between the germline ends. CDR3 nucleotide sequence: TGTGCCAGCAGTTACGCGGGAGCAACTAATGAAAAACTGTTTTTT. Its protein is CASSYAGATNEKLFF.

The chain uses TRBV19 and TRBJ1-2, with 7 bases matching TRBD1. Germline CDR1 LNHDA, CDR2 SQIVND (reference sequence). V lost 5 bases, J lost 1 base, and 7 bases stayed unmatched. This CDR3 comprises 15 residues. The CDR3 is CASSDRVSLNYGYTF. Here the CDR3 DNA reads TGTGCCAGTAGTGACAGGGTATCCCTTAACTATGGCTACACCTTC.

V and J are TRBV15 and TRBJ2-5; D possibly corresponds to TRBD1 (6 bases). CDR3 length: 15 amino acids. Germline CDR1 and CDR2: LNHNV and YYDKDF (reference sequence). V was cut by 3 bases and J by 5 bases, with 16 bases left in between. The CDR3 region is CATSRPDRIRETQYF. CDR3 coding DNA: TGTGCCACCAGCAGGCCCGACAGGATAAGGGAGACCCAGTACTTC.

On this clone: Germline and junction disagree at one end, which may indicate a read error. The rearrangement links TRBV7-9 to TRBJ1-3; TRBD1 matches at 7 bases. Per the germline V gene, CDR1 is SEHNR and CDR2 is FQNEAQ (reference sequence). There are 19 residues in the CDR3. The CDR3 here is CASSPSFMGQTLTGNTIYF. Here the CDR3 DNA reads TGTGCCAGCAGCCCCTCATTCATGGGACAGACCCTCACTGGGAACACCATATATTTT.

The genes are TRBV28 and TRBJ1-1, with a possible D match to TRBD1 (6 bases). The CDR3 has 14 residues. Germline V lookup: CDR1 MDHEN, CDR2 SYDVKM. Trimming stripped 2 bases from V and 4 bases from J, with 11 bases between. The CDR3 nucleotides are TGTGCCAGCAGTTTAACAGGGAAGGGCACTGAAGCTTTCTTT. Translated, it gives CASSLTGKGTEAFF.